A selection of T cell receptor beta chains follows, all from one sample in a study of shared clonotypes between healthy human individuals. The assay was immunoSEQ multiplex PCR, and TCRdb's table has in-frame clones only and misses some. The sample yields millions of clones, approximately 94% seen once. Sequencing used naive CD8+ T cells sorted from blood. The origin of the receptors is a man in his late teens or twenties in good health. CDR3s include the opening cysteine and the closing phenylalanine or tryptophan. A D gene is named only where the DNA matches it firmly. Only part of the rows carry a size: once, few, many, or a class if the clone is expanded.

TRBV9	NA	TRBJ1-2	NA	TGTGCCAGCAGCGCAGCCGGGGGCGAGAAAGGCTACACCTTC	CASSAAGGEKGYTF
TRBV5-4	NA	TRBJ1-4	NA	TGTGCCAGCAGCTTAAATTCAGGTGAAAAACTGTTTTTT	CASSLNSGEKLFF
TRBV5-4	NA	TRBJ2-3	NA	TGTGCCAGCAGCTTAGGTGGGGATACGCAGTATTTT	CASSLGGDTQYF
TRBV5-6	NA	TRBJ2-7	NA	TGTGCCAGCAGCTTTGGGATCTCCTACGAGCAGTACTTC	CASSFGISYEQYF
TRBV5-1	NA	TRBJ2-5	NA	TGCGCCAGCAGCCTGGACGTGACAGCCGCGGGAGAGACCCAGTACTTC	CASSLDVTAAGETQYF
TRBV11-2	TRBD2	TRBJ2-1	NA	TGTGCCAGCAGCTCACCCGGGACTAGCGGAAGGAGGAATGAGCAGTTCTTC	CASSSPGTSGRRNEQFF
TRBV27	TRBD1	TRBJ2-1	NA	TGTGCCAGCAGTTTAGGGGCGGGGACAGGGGGAGGGGGTGAGCAGTTCTTC	CASSLGAGTGGGGEQFF
TRBV7-8	TRBD2	TRBJ2-3	NA	TGTGCCAGCAGCTTCGGGACTAGGGATCGCACAGATACGCAGTATTTT	CASSFGTRDRTDTQYF
TRBV19	NA	TRBJ2-3	NA	TGTGCCCTAAACCGGCCGAGACACCGGGACTGCAGCACAGATACGCAGTATTTT	CALNRPRHRDCSTDTQYF
TRBV27	TRBD2	TRBJ2-3	NA	TGTGCCAGCAGTCTAGCGGGGCCGTTAGGAGTCGCAGATACGCAGTATTTT	CASSLAGPLGVADTQYF
TRBV10-3	NA	TRBJ1-5	NA	TGTGCCATCAGCGACCCGGGCGAAGATCAGCCCCAGCATTTT	CAISDPGEDQPQHF
TRBV15	NA	TRBJ2-1	NA	TGTGCCACCAGCAGGGGATCCGAGGGAACATCTGGCAATGAGCAGTTCTTC	CATSRGSEGTSGNEQFF
TRBV4-1	TRBD1	TRBJ2-3	NA	TGCGCCAGCAGACAGGGGGAAACAGATACGCAGTATTTT	CASRQGETDTQYF
TRBV5-6	NA	TRBJ2-3	NA	TGTGCCAGCAGCTTGGGTGACATAACAGATACGCAGTATTTT	CASSLGDITDTQYF
TRBV27	NA	TRBJ1-2	NA	TGTGCCAGCAGTTGGTCAGGGAACTATGGCTACACCTTC	CASSWSGNYGYTF
TRBV2	TRBD2	TRBJ2-7	NA	TGTGCCAGCCTCTACGCTAGCGGCTCCTACGAGCAGTACTTC	CASLYASGSYEQYF
TRBV27	NA	TRBJ1-2	NA	TGTGCCAGCAGTTCCCATCCGGCAGGTCTTAGCTATGGCTACACCTTC	CASSSHPAGLSYGYTF
TRBV27	TRBD1	TRBJ1-2	NA	TGTGCCAGCAGTCTAAGACAGGGCGAGCTCTATGGCTACACCTTC	CASSLRQGELYGYTF
TRBV5-4	TRBD2	TRBJ2-7	NA	TGTGCCAGCAGCCTCGGACTAGCGGGAGAGTACGAGCAGTACTTC	CASSLGLAGEYEQYF
TRBV5-1	NA	TRBJ1-3	NA	TGCGCCAGCAGCGCAGGACCTAACTCTGGAAACACCATATATTTT	CASSAGPNSGNTIYF
TRBV6-5	NA	TRBJ2-7	NA	TGTGCCAGCAGTTACTCGACCGGACAAACCACCTACGAGCAGTACTTC	CASSYSTGQTTYEQYF
TRBV4-3	NA	TRBJ2-1	NA	TGCGCCAGCAGCCAAGACCTACTAGCAGATGAGCAGTTCTTC	CASSQDLLADEQFF
TRBV10-3	NA	TRBJ2-7	NA	TGTGCCATCAGTGATGTCCGCCTTGGGATCTACGAGCAGTACTTC	CAISDVRLGIYEQYF
TRBV29-1	NA	TRBJ2-7	NA	TGCAGCGTTGTGGGCAGGGATGGTGGCGAGCAGTACTTC	CSVVGRDGGEQYF
TRBV28	NA	TRBJ1-5	NA	TGTGCCAGCAGTTCTTTCGACGGCCTCCAGCATTTT	CASSSFDGLQHF
TRBV5-3	TRBD2	TRBJ2-5	NA	TGTGCCAGAAGCTGGCGGGGGTACCAAGAGACCCAGTACTTC	CARSWRGYQETQYF
TRBV9	TRBD1	TRBJ2-7	once	TGTGCCAGCAATTCAGGGGGCTACGAGCAGTACTTC	CASNSGGYEQYF
TRBV27	TRBD1	TRBJ2-1	NA	TGTGCCAGCAGTTTATCTCCTGCAGGGGGCGCTGAGCAGTTCTTC	CASSLSPAGGAEQFF
TRBV13	NA	TRBJ1-1	NA	TGTGCCAGCAGCACAGGACAGATGAACACTGAAGCTTTCTTT	CASSTGQMNTEAFF
TRBV6-5	NA	TRBJ2-2	NA	TGTGCCAGCAGCCCCATCCGCACCGGGGAGCTGTTTTTT	CASSPIRTGELFF
TRBV10-3	NA	TRBJ1-2	NA	TGTGCCATCCCAGCCCGGGGTAACTATGGCTACACCTTC	CAIPARGNYGYTF
TRBV30	NA	TRBJ1-6	NA	TGTGCCTGGAGGGCGGAGGGGGGTTCACCCCTCCACTTT	CAWRAEGGSPLHF
TRBV10-2	TRBD2	TRBJ2-1	NA	TGCGCCAGCAGTGGAAGCGGGAGTATCTACAATGAGCAGTTCTTC	CASSGSGSIYNEQFF
TRBV7-8	NA	TRBJ1-5	NA	TGTGCCAGCAGCTTAGAGTTTGTGGGTTCGGGCAATCAGCCCCAGCATTTT	CASSLEFVGSGNQPQHF
TRBV7-9	TRBD1	TRBJ2-7	NA	TGTGCCAGCAGCACAGGGGTGGACTACGAGCAGTACTTC	CASSTGVDYEQYF
TRBV5-6	NA	TRBJ2-7	NA	TGTGCCAGCAGCTTGGCGGACGAGCAGTACTTC	CASSLADEQYF
TRBV19	TRBD2	TRBJ2-3	NA	TGTGCCAGTATCGGGACTAGCGGGAGAGTTAGTAGACGGACAGATACGCAGTATTTT	CASIGTSGRVSRRTDTQYF
TRBV30	NA	TRBJ2-7	NA	TGTGCCTGGAGCCACACTTACGAGCAGTACTTC	CAWSHTYEQYF
TRBV28	TRBD1	TRBJ2-5	NA	TGTGCCAGCAGTCCCGGGACAGGCCCTCTCCAGACCCAGTACTTC	CASSPGTGPLQTQYF
TRBV7-6	NA	TRBJ1-1	NA	TGTGCCAGCAGCTTAGGGGGCTTGGGATCTGAAGCTTTCTTT	CASSLGGLGSEAFF
TRBV5-1	NA	TRBJ2-5	NA	TGCGCCAGCAGCTTGGAGAACAGAGAAGAGACCCAGTACTTC	CASSLENREETQYF
TRBV6-1	NA	TRBJ1-4	NA	TGTGCCAGCAGGGTGACAGAGACAACTAATGAAAAACTGTTTTTT	CASRVTETTNEKLFF
TRBV5-1	NA	TRBJ1-5	NA	TGCGCCAGCAGCTTTGGCTGGGGCAATCAGCCCCAGCATTTT	CASSFGWGNQPQHF
TRBV7-8	NA	TRBJ2-7	NA	TGTGCCAGCAGCTTAGGGGGGAGCGTTACCTACGAGCAGTACTTC	CASSLGGSVTYEQYF
TRBV11-2	TRBD2	TRBJ2-5	NA	TGTGCCAGCAGCTTAGTATTCGCGCGGGAGCTTCAAGAGACCCAGTACTTC	CASSLVFARELQETQYF
TRBV30	NA	TRBJ1-5	NA	TGTGCCTGGAGTGGGATATATAGCAATCAGCCCCAGCATTTT	CAWSGIYSNQPQHF
TRBV7-9	NA	TRBJ2-7	few	TGTGCCAGCAGCTTAGAACAGAGCTACGAGCAGTACTTC	CASSLEQSYEQYF